This TCR beta chain came from a study of CD8 T cells in Susac syndrome. This clonotype was observed once. The RNA input was about 0.45 to 1 ug, and it was reverse transcribed with random hexamers. MiXCR, applied by TCRdb to the immunoSEQ multiplex PCR reads, yields one record per CDR3 protein. The sample has fewer than 350,000 distinct CDR3 sequences, about 91% seen once. Sequencing of TCR beta was performed on blood CD8+ T cells and on blood CD4+ T cells. In contrast to the negatively isolated CD8+ and CD4+ T cells, TEMRA cells were FACS-enriched. V gave up 0 bases and J gave up 3 bases; unmatched junction bases: 7. The CDR3 loop spans 16 amino acids. Looked up from germline, CDR1 is SGHAT and CDR2 is FQNNGV.

This TCR was recovered from a human donor with multiple sclerosis. The rearrangement links TRBV11-2 to TRBJ2-7, with 8 bases identical to TRBD2. The sequenced sample consisted of CD8+ T cells from PBMCs. The CDR3 DNA reads as TGTGCCAGCAGCTTAGAACCGGGACTAGTGAACTACGAGCAGTACTTC. Its translation: CASSLEPGLVNYEQYF.